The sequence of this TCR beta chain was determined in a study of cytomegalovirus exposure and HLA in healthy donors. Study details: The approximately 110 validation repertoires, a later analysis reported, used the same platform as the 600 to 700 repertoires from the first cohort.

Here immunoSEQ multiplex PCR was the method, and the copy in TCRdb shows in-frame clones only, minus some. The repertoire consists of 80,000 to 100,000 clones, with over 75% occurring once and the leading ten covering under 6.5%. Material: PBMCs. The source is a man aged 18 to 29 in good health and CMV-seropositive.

Here the CDR3 DNA reads TGCGCCAGCAGCTTGGCAGGGGGCGCCAACACCGGGGAGCTGTTTTTT. It specifies CASSLAGGANTGELFF. The gene calls are TRBV5-1 and TRBJ2-2, with 8 bases fitting TRBD1. CDR1 is SGHRS, CDR2 YFSETQ, per germline. This CDR3 spans 16 amino acids. Trimming removed 0 bases from V and 2 bases from J; junction bases left unmatched: 3.